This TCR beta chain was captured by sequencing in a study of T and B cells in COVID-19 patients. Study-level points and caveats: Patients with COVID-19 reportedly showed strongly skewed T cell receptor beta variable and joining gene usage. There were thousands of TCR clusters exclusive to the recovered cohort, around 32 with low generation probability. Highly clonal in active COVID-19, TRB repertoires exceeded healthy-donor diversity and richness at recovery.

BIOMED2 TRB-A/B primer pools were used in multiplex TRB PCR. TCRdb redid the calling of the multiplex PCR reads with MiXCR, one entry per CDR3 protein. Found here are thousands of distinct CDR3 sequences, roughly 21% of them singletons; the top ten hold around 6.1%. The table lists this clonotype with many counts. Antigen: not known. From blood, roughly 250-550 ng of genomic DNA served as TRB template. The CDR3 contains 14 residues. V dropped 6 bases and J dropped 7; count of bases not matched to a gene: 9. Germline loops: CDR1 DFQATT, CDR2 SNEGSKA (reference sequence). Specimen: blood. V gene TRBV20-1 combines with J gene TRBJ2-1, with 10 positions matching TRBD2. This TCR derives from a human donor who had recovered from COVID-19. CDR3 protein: CSAGLARLGNEQFF. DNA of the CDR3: TGCAGTGCGGGACTAGCGCGCCTTGGGAATGAGCAGTTCTTC.